This entry lists 29 T cell receptor beta chains sequenced from one sample in a study of blood T cell repertoires in COVID-19. Profiled with immunoSEQ multiplex PCR; TCRdb holds only in-frame clones, not every one. The table shows approximately 100,000 clones, with approximately 90% occurring only once. Sequenced material: peripheral blood. The origin of the receptors is a human donor in a cohort sampled during active COVID-19.

This clone was found a few times. The chain is built from TRBV18 and TRBJ1-3; no clear D. With 0 bases removed from V and 4 bases from J, the gap between germline ends came to 10 bases. Germline values: CDR1 KGHSH, CDR2 LQKENI. CDR3 length: 15 amino acids. DNA for the CDR3: TGTGCCAGCTCACCACCGGTCACGGGAGGAAACACCATATATTTT. This codes for CASSPPVTGGNTIYF.

This clone was seen more than once but under ten times. The chain employs TRBV7-3 and TRBJ2-6, with D tentatively TRBD1 (5 bases). The CDR3 loop spans 16 amino acids. CDR1 and CDR2 (germline): SGHTA, FQGTGA. The germline V and J ends were trimmed by 5 bases and 0 bases, with 11 bases remaining between them. CDR3: CASSPRQFSGANVLTF. The CDR3 DNA is TGTGCCAGCAGCCCACGACAGTTCTCTGGGGCCAACGTCCTGACTTTC.

The chain joins TRBV14 to TRBJ2-7, with TRBD1 matching over 8 bases. Looked up from germline, CDR1 is SGHDN and CDR2 is FVKESK. This CDR3 is 19 amino acids long. Unmatched junction bases numbered 14, after V lost 1 base and J lost 0 bases. DNA for the CDR3: TGTGCCAGCAGCCAAGGCTTTGTTGGCAAAGGACAGGGCTCCTACGAGCAGTACTTC. This codes for CASSQGFVGKGQGSYEQYF.

V gene TRBV27 combines with J gene TRBJ1-1, with D uncertain. In germline, CDR1 is MNHEY, CDR2 SMNVEV (reference sequence). Trimming removed 2 bases from V and 2 bases from J, with 9 bases in between. This CDR3 has 14 residues. CDR3 in amino acids: CASSLSRANTEAFF. The CDR3 nucleotides are TGTGCCAGCAGTTTAAGCCGAGCCAACACTGAAGCTTTCTTT.

The chain has TRBV18 and TRBJ2-2; perhaps TRBD2 as D (6 bases). The CDR3 spans 16 residues. Trimming took off 2 bases at V and 7 bases at J, with 17 bases between the two ends. Germline CDR1 is KGHSH and CDR2 is LQKENI. CDR3: CASSPRWRGPGGELFF. Written as DNA, the CDR3 is TGTGCCAGCTCACCAAGGTGGAGGGGCCCCGGCGGGGAGCTGTTTTTT. The whole variable domain, remainder taken from reference TRBV18 and TRBJ2-2, is NAGVMQNPRHLVRRRGQEARLRCSPMKGHSHVYWYRQLPEEGLKFMVYLQKENIIDESGMPKERFSAEFPKEGPSILRIQQVVRGDSAAYFCASSPRWRGPGGELFFGEGSRLTVL.

The gene calls are TRBV6-6 and TRBJ2-1, with a tentative D call TRBD2 (6 bases). V lost 1 base and J lost 11, with 18 bases in between. The CDR3 has 15 amino acids. CDR1 MNHNY and CDR2 SVGAGI come from the germline V gene (reference sequence). CDR3 in amino acids: CASSYLIAAEGQQFF. For the CDR3, the DNA is TGTGCCAGCAGTTACTTAATCGCGGCGGAGGGTCAGCAGTTCTTC.

The chain has TRBV18 and TRBJ2-3; 11 bases map to TRBD2. Germline lookup yields CDR1 KGHSH and CDR2 LQKENI. The V and J ends lost 5 bases and 5 bases, in that order; junction bases with no gene match: 9. This CDR3 is built from 16 residues. The CDR3 DNA is TGTGCCAGCTCATCAGCGGCGCTAGCGGGGGGAGATACGCAGTATTTT. Translating gives CASSSAALAGGDTQYF.

The V and J genes are TRBV24-1 and TRBJ1-1; weak D call: TRBD1 (5 bases). Per germline, CDR1 KGHDR and CDR2 SFDVKD. V was cut by 3 bases and J by 3 bases, with 13 bases left in between. The length of the CDR3 is 15 residues. CDR3 in amino acids: CATSDPRGGDTEAFF. CDR3 coding DNA: TGTGCCACCAGTGATCCCCGGGGAGGGGACACTGAAGCTTTCTTT.

This sequence joins TRBV12-3 or TRBV12-4 and TRBJ1-2; D is possibly TRBD1 (6 bases). The length of the CDR3 is 12 residues. Trimming removed 3 bases from V and 4 bases from J, with 6 bases in between. The CDR3 bases are TGTGCCAGCAGTTTGGACAGCTATGGCTACACCTTC. Its translation: CASSLDSYGYTF.

Points on this clone: One junction end does not reproduce the germline sequence, and a read error may be involved. The chain has TRBV7-7 and TRBJ2-7, with 9 bases fitting TRBD1. This CDR3 contains 15 residues. The germline gives CDR1 SSHAT, CDR2 FNYEAQ (reference sequence). Here the CDR3 DNA reads TGTGCTAGCAGCTTAGCCCTCGGACAGGGGCTTCTGCAGTACTTC. Translation: CASSLALGQGLLQYF.

This chain connects TRBV9 to TRBJ1-2; no firm D call. The CDR3 totals 14 residues. Germline CDR1 reads SGDLS; CDR2 reads YYNGEE. The V and J ends lost 3 bases and 4 bases respectively, with 13 bases between them. The CDR3 loop reads CASSAVVEPYGYTF. The CDR3 DNA follows: TGTGCCAGCAGCGCCGTGGTGGAGCCCTATGGCTACACCTTC.

The chain carries TRBV5-6 and TRBJ2-7; 7 bases map to TRBD2. This CDR3 contains 14 residues. The junction had 8 bases not matched to a gene; V was cut back by 6 bases and J by 2 bases. Germline CDR1 is SGHDT and CDR2 is YYEEEE. The CDR3 loop is CASNRAGETYEQYF. The CDR3 DNA follows: TGTGCCAGCAATCGCGCGGGAGAGACCTACGAGCAGTACTTC.

This clone was picked up one time. The CDR3 spells CASSSGGLSDTQYF. CDR3 nucleotides: TGTGCCAGTAGCTCAGGGGGTCTATCAGATACGCAGTATTTT. This rearrangement joins TRBV19 to TRBJ2-3; TRBD1 matches at 7 bases. CDR1 is LNHDA, CDR2 SQIVND, per germline (reference sequence). J lost 4 bases, V lost 6 bases, and 7 bases had no gene match. The CDR3 sequence is 14 residues long.

The rearrangement joins TRBV2 to TRBJ2-5; D is perhaps TRBD1 (6 bases). This CDR3 is 14 amino acids long. In germline, CDR1 is SNHLY, CDR2 FYNNEI. V lost 8 bases, J lost 2 bases, and 15 bases lay in between. The CDR3 DNA reads TGTGCCAGCGGTCCCGGACAGCGTCAAGAGACCCAGTACTTC. Translating gives CASGPGQRQETQYF. Variable domain in full (rest from reference TRBV2 and TRBJ2-5): EPEVTQTPSHQVTQMGQEVILRCVPISNHLYFYWYRQILGQKVEFLVSFYNNEISEKSEIFDDQFSVERPDGSNFTLKIRSTKLEDSAMYFCASGPGQRQETQYFGPGTRLLVL.

This clone has a single count. The rearrangement links TRBV21-1 to TRBJ1-3; TRBD1, the table's D call, was not compared with the DNA. TRBV21-1 is classified as a pseudogene. This CDR3 is 16 amino acids long. CDR3 protein: CASSPRDRDPGNTIYF. The CDR3 region has the DNA TGTGCCAGCAGCCCCAGGGACAGGGACCCCGGAAACACCATATATTTT.

The chain joins TRBV14 to TRBJ2-1; possibly TRBD2 for D (6 bases). With 0 bases removed from V and 6 bases from J, the gap between germline ends came to 9 bases. Germline V lookup: CDR1 SGHDN, CDR2 FVKESK. The CDR3 runs to 14 residues. The DNA of the CDR3 is TGTGCCAGCAGCCAAGAAGTGGGGGGCAATGAGCAGTTCTTC. This sequence encodes CASSQEVGGNEQFF.

The J gene is TRBJ2-7, the V gene TRBV19; TRBD1 aligns across 8 bases. V trimming: 5 bases; J trimming: 0 bases; junction bases outside the gene matches: 6. Germline V gene data show CDR1 as LNHDA and CDR2 as SQIVND (reference sequence). The CDR3 covers 15 residues. The CDR3 loop reads CASSYTGTGSYEQYF. DNA of the CDR3: TGTGCCAGTAGTTATACCGGGACAGGCTCCTACGAGCAGTACTTC.

This sequence joins TRBV7-8 and TRBJ1-1; 8 nucleotides align to TRBD1. V dropped 5 bases and J dropped 1; count of bases not matched to a gene: 3. CDR3 length equals 14 residues. The germline gives CDR1 SGHVS, CDR2 FQNEAQ. CDR3 bases: TGTGCCAGCAGCGGACAGGGCGGGAACACTGAAGCTTTCTTT. Protein: CASSGQGGNTEAFF. Full variable domain (missing parts from reference TRBV7-8 and TRBJ1-1): GAGVSQSPRYKVAKRGQDVALRCDPISGHVSLFWYQQALGQGPEFLTYFQNEAQLDKSGLPSDRFFAERPEGSVSTLKIQRTQQEDSAVYLCASSGQGGNTEAFFGQGTRLTVV.

This clone was counted once. The genes are TRBV7-9 and TRBJ1-2, with D possibly matching TRBD1 (6 bases). Germline V CDR1 and CDR2: SEHNR, FQNEAQ (reference sequence). V shed 3 bases and J shed 3 bases, with 14 bases lying between them. There are 15 residues in the CDR3. In DNA form, the CDR3 reads TGTGCCAGCAGCTTTCAGGGACAAAACTACTATGGCTACACCTTC. It specifies CASSFQGQNYYGYTF.

Of note for this clone: One end of the junction is discordant with germline, which a read error may explain. The chain carries TRBV27 and TRBJ2-7, with D unresolved. The CDR3 sequence is 14 residues long. Germline V lookup: CDR1 MNHEY, CDR2 SMNVEV (reference sequence). The CDR3 region is CATSPSPYSYEQYF. The CDR3 DNA reads TGTGCCACCAGTCCGAGTCCATACTCCTACGAGCAGTACTTC.

The rearrangement links TRBV7-8 to TRBJ1-2; perhaps TRBD1 as D (5 bases). Germline CDR1 SGHVS, CDR2 FQNEAQ. This CDR3 has 14 residues. V was clipped by 3 bases and J by 0 bases, with 8 bases between them. The CDR3: CASSFGGANYGYTF. The CDR3 DNA reads TGTGCCAGCAGCTTCGGAGGGGCTAACTATGGCTACACCTTC. Full variable domain (outside the CDR3, taken from reference TRBV7-8 and TRBJ1-2): GAGVSQSPRYKVAKRGQDVALRCDPISGHVSLFWYQQALGQGPEFLTYFQNEAQLDKSGLPSDRFFAERPEGSVSTLKIQRTQQEDSAVYLCASSFGGANYGYTFGSGTRLTVV.

There are a few counts of this clone. V usage is TRBV7-8 and J usage is TRBJ1-6; the D is unclear. Trimming removed 5 bases from V and 13 bases from J, with 18 bases in between. This CDR3 is 14 amino acids long. Germline assignment: CDR1 SGHVS and CDR2 FQNEAQ. The CDR3 bases are TGTGCCAGCAGCGGCGGTCCGGTTCATGGGCCCCTCCACTTT. Amino acids: CASSGGPVHGPLHF.

The V call is TRBV5-6, the J call TRBJ2-7, with unresolved D. Deletions cut 0 bases from V and 2 bases from J, with 9 bases between. The germline V gene has CDR1 SGHDT and CDR2 YYEEEE. The CDR3 totals 14 residues. This CDR3 is CASSLEARTYEQYF. CDR3 nucleotides: TGTGCCAGCAGCTTGGAAGCGAGGACCTACGAGCAGTACTTC.

This chain links TRBV7-8 with TRBJ2-5; TRBD2 matches 10 bases. Germline-derived CDR1 and CDR2 are SGHVS and FQNEAQ. CDR3 length: 16 residues. V lost 1 base to trimming and J lost 2 bases; unmatched junction nucleotides: 4. CDR3 sequence reads: CASSLDGSGGQETQYF. The CDR3 DNA is TGTGCCAGCAGCTTAGACGGTAGCGGGGGGCAAGAGACCCAGTACTTC.

V and J are TRBV19 and TRBJ1-2; D not certain. Trimming took 2 bases from V and 7 from J, leaving 14 bases between them. CDR3 length equals 14 residues. CDR1 and CDR2 from the germline V gene are LNHDA and SQIVND (reference sequence). The CDR3 protein is CASSIRKSSGGYTF. The CDR3 DNA follows: TGTGCCAGTAGTATACGGAAGTCGTCGGGTGGCTACACCTTC. Full variable domain (outside the CDR3, taken from reference TRBV19 and TRBJ1-2): DGGITQSPKYLFRKEGQNVTLSCEQNLNHDAMYWYRQDPGQGLRLIYYSQIVNDFQKGDIAEGYSVSREKKESFPLTVTSAQKNPTAFYLCASSIRKSSGGYTFGSGTRLTVV.

The gene calls are TRBV11-2 and TRBJ1-1; the match to TRBD1 covers 8 bases. From germline, CDR1 is SGHAT and CDR2 FQNNGV. V shed 5 bases, J shed 5 bases, and the junction held 4 bases outside the gene matches. This CDR3 has 13 residues. CDR3 amino acids: CASSVRGRTEAFF. In DNA form, the CDR3 reads TGTGCCAGCAGCGTCAGGGGGCGGACTGAAGCTTTCTTT.

The rearrangement joins TRBV6-2 or TRBV6-3 to TRBJ2-7; the match to TRBD2 covers 7 bases. Germline CDR1 MNHEY, CDR2 SVGEGT. This CDR3 is 11 amino acids long. Trimming at V came to 4 bases and at J to 7 bases, leaving 1 base not matched to a gene. The CDR3 DNA reads TGTGCCAGCAGTTCCGGGAGGGAGCAGTACTTC. This codes for CASSSGREQYF.

The chain joins TRBV7-8 to TRBJ2-1; perhaps TRBD1 as D (6 bases). V lost 0 bases to trimming and J lost 8 bases, with 23 bases between them. This CDR3 has 18 amino acids. Germline CDR1 reads SGHVS; CDR2 reads FQNEAQ. The CDR3 sequence: CASSLAALRTVDGYEQFF. The DNA for the CDR3 is TGTGCCAGCAGCTTAGCGGCCCTCCGGACAGTTGATGGCTATGAGCAGTTCTTC.

The chain carries TRBV28 and TRBJ2-2; D gene ambiguous. Trimming removed 5 bases at V and 1 base at J, with 11 bases between. Germline values: CDR1 MDHEN, CDR2 SYDVKM. There are 15 residues in the CDR3. The CDR3 DNA reads TGTGCCAGCAGTCCGTTCACAATGAACACCGGGGAGCTGTTTTTT. Its protein is CASSPFTMNTGELFF.